Below, 17 T cell receptor beta chains from the same sample are listed, as sequenced in a study of preoperative IRX-2 immunotherapy in early breast cancer (dated by TCRdb to the late 2010s). The meaning of the sample's treatment or condition label: preoperative locoregional IRX-2 cytokine immunotherapy. Libraries were constructed by the immunoSEQ multiplex PCR assay. TCRdb mirrors the immuneACCESS table, restricted to in-frame sequences. Some clones are absent from its copies; in checked studies, under half trace to an unresolved V gene, and the reason for the others is unknown. The sample table contains 25,000 or so clones; only one count was recorded for around 87% of them. In total, the top ten clones hold approximately 9% of the sample. The sample here was tumor tissue, taken after IRX-2 immunotherapy. These receptors all come from a human donor with breast cancer.

The V gene is TRBV18, the J gene TRBJ2-7; D ambiguous. The CDR3 contains 16 residues. Germline-derived CDR1 and CDR2 are KGHSH and LQKENI. Trimming removed 1 base at V and 2 bases at J, with 15 bases between. The CDR3 spells CASSPLTTHSTYEQYF. CDR3 bases: TGTGCCAGCTCACCACTCACCACCCACAGTACCTACGAGCAGTACTTC.

CDR3 DNA: TGTGCCGCGACAGGGAGCTCCTATAATTCACCCCTCCACTTT. It is translated as CAATGSSYNSPLHF. The chain couples TRBV6-6 to TRBJ1-6, with 7 bases lining up with TRBD1. Germline V gene lookup returns CDR1 MNHNY and CDR2 SVGAGI (reference sequence). Trimming removed 11 bases from V and 0 bases from J; junction bases left unmatched: 4. This CDR3 is 14 amino acids long.

The rearrangement joins TRBV18 to TRBJ1-1; TRBD1 aligns across 10 bases. CDR1 is KGHSH and CDR2 is LQKENI in the germline V gene. With V trimmed by 3 bases and J by 4 bases, 5 bases remained unmatched. CDR3 size: 15 residues. In nucleotides, the CDR3 is TGTGCCAGCTCACCGCCGGGACAGGGGACCACTGAAGCTTTCTTT. Translation gives CASSPPGQGTTEAFF.

V gene TRBV19 combines with J gene TRBJ2-1; 10 positions match TRBD2. Germline V gene sequence: CDR1 LNHDA, CDR2 SQIVND (reference sequence). CDR3 length: 15 amino acids. V was pared by 5 bases and J by 2 bases, with 3 bases of the junction left unmatched. CDR3 in amino acids: CASSVLAGTYNEQFF. CDR3 nucleotides: TGTGCCAGTAGTGTACTAGCGGGGACCTACAATGAGCAGTTCTTC.

This clone was observed a handful of times. This chain connects TRBV5-1 to TRBJ2-2; 7 nucleotides line up with TRBD1. Germline V gene sequence: CDR1 SGHRS, CDR2 YFSETQ. This CDR3 has 17 residues. V was pared by 4 bases and J by 0 bases, with 9 bases of the junction left unmatched. CDR3 loop: CASSTRGRVSNTGELFF. CDR3 sequence (DNA): TGCGCCAGCAGCACTAGGGGGCGCGTATCGAACACCGGGGAGCTGTTTTTT. Variable domain in full (rest from reference TRBV5-1 and TRBJ2-2): KAGVTQTPRYLIKTRGQQVTLSCSPISGHRSVSWYQQTPGQGLQFLFEYFSETQRNKGNFPGRFSGRQFSNSRSEMNVSTLELGDSALYLCASSTRGRVSNTGELFFGEGSRLTVL.

The gene calls are TRBV7-2 and TRBJ2-5, with TRBD2 matching 8 bases. Germline CDR1 reads SGHTA; CDR2 reads FQGNSA. The CDR3 is 15 amino acids. Trimming at V came to 5 bases and at J to 5 bases, leaving 10 bases not matched to a gene. This CDR3 reads CASSPSSGSWETQYF. CDR3 bases: TGTGCCAGCAGCCCATCTAGCGGGTCGTGGGAGACCCAGTACTTC. The entire variable domain, with the rest obtained from reference TRBV7-2 and TRBJ2-5, is as follows: GAGVSQSPSNKVTEKGKDVELRCDPISGHTALYWYRQSLGQGLEFLIYFQGNSAPDKSGLPSDRFSAERTGGSVSTLTIQRTQQEDSAVYLCASSPSSGSWETQYFGPGTRLLVL.

The rearrangement uses TRBV7-6 and TRBJ2-1; D not certain. Germline-derived CDR1 and CDR2 are SGHVS and FNYEAQ. V was trimmed by 5 bases and J by 7 bases, leaving 9 bases between them. The CDR3 consists of 12 residues. The CDR3 sequence: CASSQARNEQFF. DNA of the CDR3: TGTGCCAGCAGCCAAGCGCGTAATGAGCAGTTCTTC.

J is TRBJ2-3 and V is TRBV6-1; 7 positions match TRBD1. V lost 5 bases to trimming and J lost 3 bases; unmatched junction nucleotides: 8. The CDR3 totals 15 residues. Looked up from germline, CDR1 is MNHNS and CDR2 is SASEGT. The CDR3 region has the DNA TGTGCCAGCAGTACCCAGACAGGGTCAACAGATACGCAGTATTTT. This translates into CASSTQTGSTDTQYF.

The V gene is TRBV6-5, the J gene TRBJ1-3; D call uncertain. Looked up from germline, CDR1 is MNHEY and CDR2 is SVGAGI. The CDR3 has 16 residues. V was clipped by 0 bases and J by 4 bases, with 13 bases between them. The CDR3 DNA is TGTGCCAGCAGTTACTCTCGGGCGACGGGAGGAAACACCATATATTTT. Its protein is CASSYSRATGGNTIYF.

This chain links TRBV5-1 with TRBJ2-7; D remains ambiguous. Germline assignment: CDR1 SGHRS and CDR2 YFSETQ. The CDR3 is 14 amino acids. V was trimmed by 4 bases and J by 2 bases, leaving 13 bases between them. The CDR3 DNA reads TGCGCCAGCAGCCCGGGTGACCGACCCTACGAGCAGTACTTC. Translating gives CASSPGDRPYEQYF.

This chain uses TRBV10-2 with TRBJ1-5; D gene ambiguous. The V and J ends lost 6 bases and 0 bases respectively, with 6 bases between them. The CDR3 covers 13 residues. Germline CDR1 WSHSY, CDR2 SAAADI. The CDR3 spells CASSSYSNQPQHF. The CDR3 DNA sequence: TGCGCCAGCAGCTCTTATAGCAATCAGCCCCAGCATTTT.

The chain combines TRBV6-5 with TRBJ2-7; D is possibly TRBD2 (6 bases). CDR1 is MNHEY, CDR2 SVGAGI, per germline. The CDR3 has 14 amino acids. V lost 5 bases and J lost 0, with 11 bases in between. The CDR3 spells CASSRDFVSYEQYF. CDR3 sequence (DNA): TGTGCCAGCAGTCGGGACTTCGTCTCCTACGAGCAGTACTTC.

The chain couples TRBV10-2 to TRBJ1-2; D remains ambiguous. Trimming left V 3 bases short and J 5 bases short, with 13 bases between. The CDR3 extends over 14 amino acids. In germline, CDR1 is WSHSY, CDR2 SAAADI. CDR3: CASSERTDGYGYTF. The CDR3 DNA follows: TGCGCCAGCAGTGAACGGACGGATGGGTATGGCTACACCTTC.

This clone was detected once. V is TRBV6-1 and J is TRBJ2-5; D is tentatively TRBD1 or TRBD2 (5 bases each). Germline V gene lookup returns CDR1 MNHNS and CDR2 SASEGT. CDR3 size: 12 residues. Trimming took 7 bases from V and 0 from J, leaving 6 bases between them. The CDR3 nucleotides read TGTGCCAGCACGGGACACCAAGAGACCCAGTACTTC. Translating gives CASTGHQETQYF.

CDR3 nucleotide sequence: TGTGCCAGCAGTGCTTACCTGGGTTACGAGCAGTACTTC. Protein: CASSAYLGYEQYF. The chain recombines TRBV6-4 with TRBJ2-7; D call uncertain. CDR1 and CDR2 from the germline V gene are MRHNA and SNTAGT. The V gene lost 4 bases and the J gene lost 4 bases, with 11 bases spanning the gap. This CDR3 region has 13 residues.

A few counts support this clone. J is TRBJ1-2 and V is TRBV4-1, with D possibly TRBD1 on 5 matching bases. Germline CDR1 MGHRA, CDR2 YSYEKL. This CDR3 contains 18 residues. The V gene lost 2 bases and the J gene lost 0 bases, with 19 bases spanning the gap. CDR3 nucleotides: TGCGCCAGCAGCCAACCCCGGGGAGCTCAGGGTACTAACTATGGCTACACCTTC. Translated: CASSQPRGAQGTNYGYTF.

In its sample, this clone was seen once. The chain uses TRBV7-7 and TRBJ2-3, with D maybe TRBD1 (6 bases). V was pared by 2 bases and J by 3 bases, with 15 bases between. The germline CDR1 and CDR2 sequences are SSHAT and FNYEAQ (reference sequence). The CDR3 is made up of 16 amino acids. The CDR3 region has the DNA TGTGCCAGCAGCTTAAGTTCAGGGGCAGGGACAGATACGCAGTATTTT. It encodes CASSLSSGAGTDTQYF. The whole variable domain, remainder taken from reference TRBV7-7 and TRBJ2-3, is GAGVSQSPRYKVTKRGQDVTLRCDPISSHATLYWYQQALGQGPEFLTYFNYEAQPDKSGLPSDRFSAERPEGSISTLTIQRTEQRDSAMYRCASSLSSGAGTDTQYFGPGTRLTVL.